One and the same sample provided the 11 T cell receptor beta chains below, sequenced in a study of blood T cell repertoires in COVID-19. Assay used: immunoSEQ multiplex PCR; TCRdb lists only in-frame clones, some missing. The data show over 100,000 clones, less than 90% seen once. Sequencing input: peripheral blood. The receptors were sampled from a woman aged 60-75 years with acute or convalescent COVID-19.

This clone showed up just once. CDR3 loop: CASTLTGTGTHGYTF. CDR3 bases: TGTGCCAGCACCCTTACGGGAACAGGGACGCATGGCTACACCTTC. The rearrangement uses TRBV7-9 and TRBJ1-2, with TRBD1 as a possible D gene (6 bases). CDR3 length: 15 amino acids. The germline V gene has CDR1 SEHNR and CDR2 FQNEAQ (reference sequence). V shed 7 bases and J shed 6 bases, with 21 bases lying between them.

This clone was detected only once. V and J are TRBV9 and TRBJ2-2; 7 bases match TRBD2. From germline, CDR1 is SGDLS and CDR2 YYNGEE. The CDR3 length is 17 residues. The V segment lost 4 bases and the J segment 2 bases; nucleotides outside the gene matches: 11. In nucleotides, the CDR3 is TGTGCCAGCAGCCCCCAGGGAGGGGCGTATAACACCGGGGAGCTGTTTTTT. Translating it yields CASSPQGGAYNTGELFF.

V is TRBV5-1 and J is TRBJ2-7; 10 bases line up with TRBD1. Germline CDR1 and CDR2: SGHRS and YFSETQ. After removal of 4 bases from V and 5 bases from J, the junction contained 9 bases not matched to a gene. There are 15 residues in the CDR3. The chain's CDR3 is CASSRGTGVGHEQYF. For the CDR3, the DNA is TGCGCCAGCAGCCGTGGGACAGGGGTAGGCCACGAGCAGTACTTC.

Here the CDR3 DNA reads TGTGCCACTGGGACAGGGAGGGTGGCAGATACGCAGTATTTT. It yields the protein CATGTGRVADTQYF. The rearrangement links TRBV15 to TRBJ2-3; 9 nucleotides match TRBD1. Germline CDR1 and CDR2: LNHNV and YYDKDF (reference sequence). After removal of 9 bases from V and 4 bases from J, the junction contained 8 bases not matched to a gene. The CDR3 has 14 residues.

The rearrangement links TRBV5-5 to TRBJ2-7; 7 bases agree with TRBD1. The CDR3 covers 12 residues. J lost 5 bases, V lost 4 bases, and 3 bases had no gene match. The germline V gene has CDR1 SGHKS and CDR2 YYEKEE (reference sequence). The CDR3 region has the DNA TGTGCCAGCAGCGTAGACAGGGACGAGCAGTACTTC. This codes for CASSVDRDEQYF.

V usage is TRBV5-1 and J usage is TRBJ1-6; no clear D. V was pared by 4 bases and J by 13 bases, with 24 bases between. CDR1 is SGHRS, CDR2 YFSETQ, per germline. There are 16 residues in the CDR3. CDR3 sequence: CASSLEGDTDLTPLHF. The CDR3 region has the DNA TGCGCCAGCAGCCTCGAGGGTGACACTGACTTAACGCCCCTCCACTTT.

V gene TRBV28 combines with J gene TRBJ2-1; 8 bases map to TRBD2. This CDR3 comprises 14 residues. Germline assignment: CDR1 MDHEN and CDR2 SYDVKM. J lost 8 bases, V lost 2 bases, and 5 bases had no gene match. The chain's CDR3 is CASSLTGGPDEQFF. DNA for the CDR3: TGTGCCAGCAGTTTAACGGGAGGGCCCGATGAGCAGTTCTTC.

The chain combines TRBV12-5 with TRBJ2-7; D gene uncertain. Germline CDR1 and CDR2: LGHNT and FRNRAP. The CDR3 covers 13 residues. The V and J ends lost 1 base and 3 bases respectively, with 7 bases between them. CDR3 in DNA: TGTGCTAGTGGTTTGGACTTCTACTACGAGCAGTACTTC. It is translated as CASGLDFYYEQYF.

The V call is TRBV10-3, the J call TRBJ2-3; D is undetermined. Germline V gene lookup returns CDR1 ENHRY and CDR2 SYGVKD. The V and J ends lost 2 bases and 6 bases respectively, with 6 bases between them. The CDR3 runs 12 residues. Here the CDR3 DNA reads TGTGCCATCAGTGAGGGTCGGGATACGCAGTATTTT. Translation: CAISEGRDTQYF.

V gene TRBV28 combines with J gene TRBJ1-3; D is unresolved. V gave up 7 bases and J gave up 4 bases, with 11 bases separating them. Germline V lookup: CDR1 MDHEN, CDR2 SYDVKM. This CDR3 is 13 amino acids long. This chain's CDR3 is CASKAPGGNTIYF. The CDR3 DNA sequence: TGTGCCAGCAAGGCCCCGGGGGGAAACACCATATATTTT.

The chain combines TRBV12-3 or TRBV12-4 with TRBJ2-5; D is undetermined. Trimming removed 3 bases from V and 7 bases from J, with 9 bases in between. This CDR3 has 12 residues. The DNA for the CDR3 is TGTGCCAGCAGTTTCAGCGCGGCGACCCAGTACTTC. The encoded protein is CASSFSAATQYF.